This T cell receptor (beta chain) was sequenced during a study of graft-versus-host responses after intestinal transplantation. For the study at large: Induction using anti-thymocyte globulin, followed by tacrolimus and steroids for roughly 3 years, was given to all recipients. Study findings and constraints: There were GvH clones found in recipient marrow, and some of them appeared first in ileum or blood. Peak GvH clone levels in circulation were associated with early post-transplant HvG declines.

As for this clone: Its antigen is unknown.

The method was immunoSEQ multiplex PCR; TCRdb's version includes in-frame clones alone and lacks a portion of them. This sample has about 110,000 clones, with around 93% found just once. Germline V gene sequence: CDR1 SGHDN, CDR2 FVKESK. J lost 3 bases, V lost 8 bases, and 6 bases had no gene match. This CDR3 spans 15 amino acids. The receptor comes from a human donor who received an intestinal transplant. Sample: unstimulated CD8+ T cells sorted from spleen or lymph node cells, taken before intestinal transplant. The gene calls are TRBV14 and TRBJ2-1; 11 nucleotides align to TRBD2. The CDR3 spells CASATLAGGYNEQFF. DNA of the CDR3: TGTGCCAGCGCGACTCTAGCGGGAGGCTACAATGAGCAGTTCTTC.